The source of this T cell receptor (beta chain) is a study of cytomegalovirus exposure and HLA in healthy donors. The CDR3 consists of 14 residues. Germline lookup yields CDR1 SEHNR and CDR2 FQNEAQ (reference sequence). Losses at the gene ends were 5 bases for V and 7 bases for J; bases not matched to a gene: 8. This clone was recorded once. In the PCR, 60 Vbeta and 13 Jbeta primers were used. The method was immunoSEQ multiplex PCR; TCRdb's version includes in-frame clones alone and lacks a portion of them. The top ten hold 3.7% of the sample, which has around 120,000 clones, around 77% seen once. V and J are TRBV7-9 and TRBJ1-5, with TRBD1 matching over 7 bases. The source material was PBMCs. The clonotype originates from a human donor in good health. CDR3 residues: CASSLEGAGQPQHF. The CDR3 DNA follows: TGTGCCAGCAGCCTCGAGGGGGCCGGGCAGCCCCAGCATTTT.